This entry describes one TCR beta chain. J was trimmed by 1 base and V by 3 bases; bases with no gene match: 16. The CDR3 has 20 amino acids. Germline V gene sequence: CDR1 LNHDA, CDR2 SQIVND (reference sequence). Clones were read by immunoSEQ multiplex PCR, and TCRdb kept only the in-frame ones, dropping some. Of some 720,000 clones in the sample, around 87% were seen once. These data are taken from a study of shared T cell receptors in the human thymus. The same data also contributed to another study, on human thymus T cells.

Sequencing was carried out using thymocytes. The chain carries TRBV19 and TRBJ2-1, with TRBD1 matching over 9 bases. The sequence was obtained from a boy less than two years old with a congenital heart defect. The CDR3 DNA sequence: TGTGCCAGTAGTATCTTACAGGGGGCTAAGGTGCGCCCATCCTACAATGAGCAGTTCTTC. Protein sequence: CASSILQGAKVRPSYNEQFF.